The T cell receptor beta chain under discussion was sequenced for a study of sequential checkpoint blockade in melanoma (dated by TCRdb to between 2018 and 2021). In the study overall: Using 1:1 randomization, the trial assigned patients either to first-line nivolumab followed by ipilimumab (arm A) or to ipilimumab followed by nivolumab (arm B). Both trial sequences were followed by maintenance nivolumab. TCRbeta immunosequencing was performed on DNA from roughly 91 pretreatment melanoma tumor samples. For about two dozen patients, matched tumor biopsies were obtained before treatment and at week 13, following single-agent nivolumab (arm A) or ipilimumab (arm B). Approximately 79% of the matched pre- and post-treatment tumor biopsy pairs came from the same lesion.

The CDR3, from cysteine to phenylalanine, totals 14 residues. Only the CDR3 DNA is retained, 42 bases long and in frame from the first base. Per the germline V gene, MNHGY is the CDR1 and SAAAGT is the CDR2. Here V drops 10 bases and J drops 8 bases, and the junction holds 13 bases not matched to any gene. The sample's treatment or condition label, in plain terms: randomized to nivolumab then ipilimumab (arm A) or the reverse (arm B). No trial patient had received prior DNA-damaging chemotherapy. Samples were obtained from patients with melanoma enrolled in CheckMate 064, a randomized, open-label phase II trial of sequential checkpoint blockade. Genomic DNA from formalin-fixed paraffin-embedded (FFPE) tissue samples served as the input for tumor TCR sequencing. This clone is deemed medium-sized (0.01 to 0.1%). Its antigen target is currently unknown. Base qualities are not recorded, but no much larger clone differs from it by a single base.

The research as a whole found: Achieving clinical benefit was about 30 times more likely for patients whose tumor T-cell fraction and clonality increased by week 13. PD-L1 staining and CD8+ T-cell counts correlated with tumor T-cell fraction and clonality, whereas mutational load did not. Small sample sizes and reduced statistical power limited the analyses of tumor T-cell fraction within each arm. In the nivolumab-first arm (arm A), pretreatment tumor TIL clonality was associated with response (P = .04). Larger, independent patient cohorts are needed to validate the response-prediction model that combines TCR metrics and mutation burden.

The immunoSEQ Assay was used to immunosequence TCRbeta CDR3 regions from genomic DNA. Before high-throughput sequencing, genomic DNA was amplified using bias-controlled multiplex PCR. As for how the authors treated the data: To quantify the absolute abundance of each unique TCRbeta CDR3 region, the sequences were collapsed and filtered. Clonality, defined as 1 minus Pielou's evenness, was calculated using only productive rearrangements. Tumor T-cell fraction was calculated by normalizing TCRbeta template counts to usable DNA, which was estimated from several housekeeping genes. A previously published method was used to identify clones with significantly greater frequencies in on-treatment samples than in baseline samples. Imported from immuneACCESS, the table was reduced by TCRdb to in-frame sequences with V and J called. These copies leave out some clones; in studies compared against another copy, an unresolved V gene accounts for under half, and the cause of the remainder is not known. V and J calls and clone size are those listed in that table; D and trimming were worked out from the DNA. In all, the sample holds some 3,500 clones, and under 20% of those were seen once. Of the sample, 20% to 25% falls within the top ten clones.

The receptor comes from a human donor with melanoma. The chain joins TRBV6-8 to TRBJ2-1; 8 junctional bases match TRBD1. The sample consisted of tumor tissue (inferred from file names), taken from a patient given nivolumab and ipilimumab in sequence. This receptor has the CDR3 CAITTGQAPDEQFF. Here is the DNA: TGTGCCATTACCACGGGACAGGCCCCAGATGAGCAGTTCTTC.